The 17 T cell receptor beta chains listed next were all sequenced from one sample in a study of blood T cell repertoires in COVID-19. The repertoire was sequenced with immunoSEQ multiplex PCR; TCRdb's copy has only in-frame clones and lacks some. The table shows over 200,000 clones, with 88% occurring only once. The sequenced sample was PBMCs or T cells enriched from blood (not recorded which). The receptors derive from a woman aged 25 to 39 who had been exposed to COVID-19.

The chain carries TRBV12-3 or TRBV12-4 and TRBJ1-2, with D unclear. The CDR3 is made up of 13 amino acids. V was trimmed by 7 bases and J by 7 bases, leaving 16 bases between them. DNA for the CDR3: TGTGCCAGCAAATGGAGGGAGGGCGGTGGCTACACCTTC. As protein: CASKWREGGGYTF.

V and J are TRBV19 and TRBJ2-7; 9 positions match TRBD1. The CDR3 is 16 residues long. Germline lookup yields CDR1 LNHDA and CDR2 SQIVND (reference sequence). Unmatched junction bases numbered 9, after V lost 3 bases and J lost 3 bases. The CDR3 DNA sequence: TGTGCCAGTAGTATCGGCGGGACAGGGATTTTCTACGAGCAGTACTTC. Amino acids: CASSIGGTGIFYEQYF.

V and J are TRBV20-1 and TRBJ2-7; possible D gene TRBD1, 6 bases. Trimming removed 4 bases from V and 0 bases from J, with 16 bases in between. The CDR3 extends over 15 amino acids. Germline V gene sequence: CDR1 DFQATT, CDR2 SNEGSKA (reference sequence). In DNA form, the CDR3 reads TGCAGTGCTACTGATCGTGGGGGCCACTCCTACGAGCAGTACTTC. It translates to CSATDRGGHSYEQYF.

Here the CDR3 reads CAWTIGVWNTEAFF. The CDR3 coding sequence is TGTGCCTGGACCATAGGGGTATGGAACACTGAAGCTTTCTTT. The chain is built from TRBV30 and TRBJ1-1, with TRBD1 as a possible D gene (5 bases). Trimming shortened V by 4 bases and J by 1 base, and 13 bases separated the two germline ends. Germline V gene sequence: CDR1 GTSNPN, CDR2 SVGIG (reference sequence). The CDR3 has 14 amino acids.

The chain couples TRBV11-3 to TRBJ2-3, with 9 bases that match TRBD2. The CDR3 runs 16 residues. V lost 3 bases to trimming and J lost 3 bases; unmatched junction nucleotides: 7. CDR1 SGHNT and CDR2 YENEEA come from the germline V gene. CDR3 sequence: CASSFSSGSGTDTQYF. CDR3 DNA sequence: TGTGCCAGCAGCTTTAGTAGCGGGAGCGGTACAGATACGCAGTATTTT.

The chain links TRBV5-6 to TRBJ2-7, with D perhaps TRBD1 (6 bases). CDR1 is SGHDT and CDR2 is YYEEEE in the germline V gene. This CDR3 has 13 residues. The V end lost 4 bases, the J end lost 3 bases, and 11 bases lay between the germline ends. CDR3 sequence reads: CASSREQGYEQYF. As DNA, the CDR3 is TGTGCCAGCAGCCGCGAACAGGGCTACGAGCAGTACTTC.

V gene TRBV2 combines with J gene TRBJ2-1, with 11 bases lining up with TRBD2. CDR3 length: 15 residues. J gave up 6 bases and V 6 bases, and 7 bases lay outside the gene matches. The germline V gene encodes CDR1 SNHLY and CDR2 FYNNEI. The CDR3 DNA reads as TGTGCCAGCAGAATAGTGGGACTAGCGGTCAATGAGCAGTTCTTC. Amino acid sequence: CASRIVGLAVNEQFF.

The chain combines TRBV5-1 with TRBJ1-5, with D maybe TRBD1 (6 bases). Trimming shortened V by 4 bases and J by 3 bases, and 17 bases separated the two germline ends. Looked up from germline, CDR1 is SGHRS and CDR2 is YFSETQ. This CDR3 has 16 amino acids. For the CDR3, the DNA is TGCGCCAGCAGCCCATCTGCGTGGGACAACAATCAGCCCCAGCATTTT. Protein: CASSPSAWDNNQPQHF.

V gene TRBV27 combines with J gene TRBJ2-7; D is perhaps TRBD2 (6 bases). CDR1 is MNHEY and CDR2 is SMNVEV in the germline V gene (reference sequence). V lost 6 bases and J lost 7, with 22 bases in between. The CDR3 is 15 residues long. In nucleotides, the CDR3 is TGTGCCAGCAGCCGTAGACTAGGACGGCGGTGGGAGCAGTACTTC. The encoded protein is CASSRRLGRRWEQYF.

The V gene is TRBV30, the J gene TRBJ2-1; D might be TRBD2 (6 bases). The CDR3 spans 17 residues. Looked up from germline, CDR1 is GTSNPN and CDR2 is SVGIG (reference sequence). Deletions cut 0 bases from V and 0 bases from J, with 15 bases between. The CDR3 DNA reads as TGTGCCTGGAGTGTATTTGGGTCCGGGAGCTCCTACAATGAGCAGTTCTTC. This codes for CAWSVFGSGSSYNEQFF.

The rearrangement joins TRBV4-1 to TRBJ1-6, with 7 bases identical to TRBD1. CDR3 length: 16 residues. Germline lookup yields CDR1 MGHRA and CDR2 YSYEKL. V lost 1 base, J lost 10 bases, and 10 bases stayed unmatched. CDR3 in DNA: TGCGCCAGCAGCCAAGGCCGACAGGGACGGGGATCACCCCTCCACTTT. This codes for CASSQGRQGRGSPLHF.

The chain links TRBV24-1 to TRBJ2-7; 8 positions match TRBD1. This CDR3 region has 14 residues. V lost 4 bases and J lost 3; bases outside the gene matches: 4. Germline values: CDR1 KGHDR, CDR2 SFDVKD. CDR3 DNA sequence: TGTGCCACCAGTGACCGCGGACAGGGCTACGAGCAGTACTTC. This encodes CATSDRGQGYEQYF.

This clone was detected a few times. The gene calls are TRBV13 and TRBJ1-6, with D possibly TRBD1 on 6 matching bases. V lost 4 bases and J 12 bases, leaving 22 bases between the germline ends. CDR3 length: 16 residues. In germline, CDR1 is PRHDT, CDR2 FYEKMQ (reference sequence). CDR3 amino acids: CASSSRPNTGKRPLHF. The CDR3 nucleotides read TGTGCCAGCAGCTCCCGCCCTAATACAGGGAAACGACCCCTCCACTTT.

The rearrangement joins TRBV6-5 to TRBJ2-7; unclear D gene. V lost 0 bases to trimming and J lost 0 bases, with 9 bases between them. This CDR3 spans 15 amino acids. Looked up from germline, CDR1 is MNHEY and CDR2 is SVGAGI. The CDR3 reads CASSYSNGPSYEQYF. The CDR3 region has the DNA TGTGCCAGCAGTTACTCGAATGGGCCCTCCTACGAGCAGTACTTC.

V gene TRBV11-2 combines with J gene TRBJ2-2; a possible D gene is TRBD2 (5 bases). The V and J ends lost 1 base and 3 bases respectively, with 9 bases between them. This CDR3 comprises 15 residues. Germline values: CDR1 SGHAT, CDR2 FQNNGV. The CDR3 sequence: CASSLGTFYTGELFF. Here the CDR3 DNA reads TGTGCCAGCAGCTTAGGGACTTTCTACACCGGGGAGCTGTTTTTT.

This chain joins TRBV5-1 and TRBJ2-7; D may be TRBD2 (6 bases). This CDR3 contains 15 residues. Trimming stripped 4 bases from V and 0 bases from J, with 14 bases between. CDR1 SGHRS and CDR2 YFSETQ come from the germline V gene. CDR3 loop: CASSGGTLSSYEQYF. CDR3 DNA sequence: TGCGCCAGCAGCGGAGGGACTTTGAGCTCCTACGAGCAGTACTTC.

The rearrangement uses TRBV7-8 and TRBJ1-5; tentatively, D is TRBD1 (6 bases). V lost 2 bases to trimming and J lost 3 bases, with 29 bases between them. The CDR3 extends over 21 amino acids. Germline V lookup: CDR1 SGHVS, CDR2 FQNEAQ. The CDR3: CASSLFIDGWVDGTPNQPQHF. The CDR3 coding sequence is TGTGCCAGCAGCTTATTTATAGATGGGTGGGTCGACGGGACACCCAATCAGCCCCAGCATTTT.